This T cell receptor (beta chain) was retrieved from a study of CD8 T cells in Susac syndrome. Overall study results and limits: TCR sequencing and HLA analysis covered a relatively small number of individuals.

This CDR3 is built from 16 residues. CDR1 LNHDA and CDR2 SQIVND come from the germline V gene (reference sequence). V shed 8 bases and J 5 bases; nucleotides not matched to a gene: 13. A note on this clonotype: Its antigen is not identified.

Reverse transcription of roughly 0.45 to 1 ug RNA used random hexamers. MiXCR was run by TCRdb on the immunoSEQ multiplex PCR reads, yielding one entry per CDR3 protein. The sample holds just over 300,000 distinct CDR3 sequences, about 92% seen once. The TCR originated in a human donor with multiple sclerosis. The rearrangement uses TRBV19 and TRBJ1-4; 8 bases line up with TRBD1. Sequencing used CD4+ T cells from PBMCs. The CDR3 DNA reads as TGTGCCAGTGGACCGGGGACAGGAGGGAGCAATGAAAAACTGTTTTTT. This codes for CASGPGTGGSNEKLFF. Combining the CDR3 with reference TRBV19 and TRBJ1-4 gives the whole variable domain DGGITQSPKYLFRKEGQNVTLSCEQNLNHDAMYWYRQDPGQGLRLIYYSQIVNDFQKGDIAEGYSVSREKKESFPLTVTSAQKNPTAFYLCASGPGTGGSNEKLFFGSGTQLSVL.